The sequence of this T cell receptor beta chain was determined in a study of PD-L1 blockade in urothelial cancer. Study-level background: The authors examined blood 3 weeks (second dose) and 6 weeks after treatment start. Blood samples contained a median about 150,000 T cells.

CDR3 length: 15 amino acids. V gave up 1 base and J gave up 4 bases, with 13 bases separating them. Per germline, CDR1 PRHDT and CDR2 FYEKMQ (reference sequence). All patients carried locally advanced or metastatic urothelial carcinoma. This clone was detected only once. Method: immunoSEQ multiplex PCR; TCRdb's copy keeps in-frame clones and lacks some. The repertoire holds 35,000 to 55,000 clones, with roughly 77% as singletons. The chain couples TRBV13 to TRBJ1-2; the D gene is possibly TRBD1 (6 bases). The specimen comprised PBMCs, sampled around atezolizumab (anti-PD-L1) treatment. The clonotype was recovered from a man aged 65 to 85 with urothelial cancer. The CDR3 nucleotides are TGTGCCAGCAGCTTAGTGACAGGAGCGTTCTATGGCTACACCTTC. Encoded protein: CASSLVTGAFYGYTF.